This paragraph reports one T cell receptor beta chain. The antigen is undetermined. The data are from a study of monozygotic twins with inflammatory bowel disease. Overall study results and limits: It was in IBD patients that TCRbeta diversity (inverse Simpson) was lower than in healthy co-twins. There were differing immunosuppressive treatments, which may have added variability to patient repertoires.

Germline V gene sequence: CDR1 SGHRS, CDR2 YFSETQ. The CDR3 length is 13 residues. For each CDR3 protein, TCRdb gives one entry from its re-call of the 5' RACE reads, without DNA. Its table records about 300,000 distinct CDR3 sequences. The receptor comes from a human donor with ulcerative colitis or Crohn's disease, or a healthy co-twin of an affected twin (not recorded which). The sequenced material came from blood. The gene calls are TRBV5-1 and TRBJ1-5. The CDR3 sequence is CASSQVGNQPQHF.